These T cell receptor beta chains were read from a single sample in a study of vaccination effects on CD4 cells after COVID-19. Clones were sequenced by immunoSEQ multiplex PCR, and TCRdb holds only the in-frame ones, with some missing. The top ten clones hold 9.9% of a sample with some 28,000 clones, approximately 60% of them seen once. These receptors' antigens are unknown. Sequenced here: CD4+ T cells from PBMCs cultured without peptide, sampled before COVID-19 vaccination. The source is a human donor who received a COVID-19 vaccine. CDR3s include the opening cysteine and the closing phenylalanine or tryptophan. Fields, in order: D gene, V gene, J gene, clone size, CDR3 DNA, CDR3 protein. D genes are given only for firm matches. Clone sizes are given selectively: once, few, many, or a class where the clone is expanded.

d_gene: TRBD1
v_gene: TRBV11-2
j_gene: TRBJ2-7
abundance: -
CDR3nt: TGTGCCAGCAGCATAACCTGGGACAGTTCCTACGAGCAGTACTTC
CDR3aa: CASSITWDSSYEQYF

d_gene: TRBD1
v_gene: TRBV20-1
j_gene: TRBJ1-1
abundance: -
CDR3nt: TGCAGTGCTAGTTCCCAGGGGGCGTGGGGCCGTAGGGACACTGAAGCTTTCTTT
CDR3aa: CSASSQGAWGRRDTEAFF

d_gene: TRBD2
v_gene: TRBV10-2
j_gene: TRBJ2-2
abundance: once
CDR3nt: TGCGCCAGCACAGGGGTAGCGGGGCCGAACACCGGGGAGCTGTTTTTT
CDR3aa: CASTGVAGPNTGELFF

d_gene: -
v_gene: TRBV5-1
j_gene: TRBJ2-7
abundance: -
CDR3nt: TGCGCCAGCAGCTTGGTGGGGGACGAGCAGTACTTC
CDR3aa: CASSLVGDEQYF

d_gene: -
v_gene: TRBV15
j_gene: TRBJ1-5
abundance: -
CDR3nt: TGTGCCACCAGCACTGGTGCGAATAGCAATCAGCCCCAGCATTTT
CDR3aa: CATSTGANSNQPQHF

d_gene: -
v_gene: TRBV27
j_gene: TRBJ1-3
abundance: medium-sized
CDR3nt: TGTGCCACCCAGGGTTCTGGAAACACCATATATTTT
CDR3aa: CATQGSGNTIYF

d_gene: -
v_gene: TRBV10-3
j_gene: TRBJ2-7
abundance: -
CDR3nt: TGTGCCATCAGGCCGGCGGCAGCTGTTTTCTACGAGCAGTACTTC
CDR3aa: CAIRPAAAVFYEQYF

d_gene: TRBD1
v_gene: TRBV4-2
j_gene: TRBJ2-3
abundance: -
CDR3nt: TGTGCCAGCAGCCACAACACAGGGGGCGGTTTTGTTGCAGATACGCAGTATTTT
CDR3aa: CASSHNTGGGFVADTQYF

d_gene: -
v_gene: TRBV12-5
j_gene: TRBJ1-2
abundance: -
CDR3nt: TGTGCTAGTGGTTTGGTCCCCCCCACCTTC
CDR3aa: CASGLVPPTF

d_gene: -
v_gene: TRBV18
j_gene: TRBJ1-3
abundance: once
CDR3nt: TGTGCCAGCTCACCGGAAGAGGGAAACACCATATATTTT
CDR3aa: CASSPEEGNTIYF

d_gene: TRBD2
v_gene: TRBV5-1
j_gene: TRBJ2-1
abundance: -
CDR3nt: TGCGCCAGCAGCGGTGGCGGGGGGGCAGGGACCTACAATGAGCAGTTCTTC
CDR3aa: CASSGGGGAGTYNEQFF

d_gene: -
v_gene: TRBV4-1
j_gene: TRBJ1-3
abundance: -
CDR3nt: TGCGCCAGCAGCCAAGACGGGGACTCTGGAAACACCATATATTTT
CDR3aa: CASSQDGDSGNTIYF

d_gene: -
v_gene: TRBV19
j_gene: TRBJ2-7
abundance: -
CDR3nt: TGTGCCAGTAGTCCAAACTCCTACGAGCAGTACTTC
CDR3aa: CASSPNSYEQYF

d_gene: -
v_gene: TRBV6-5
j_gene: TRBJ2-5
abundance: -
CDR3nt: TGTGCCAGCAGTTACAGGGTTCCGGAGACCCAGTACTTC
CDR3aa: CASSYRVPETQYF

d_gene: TRBD2
v_gene: TRBV27
j_gene: TRBJ2-3
abundance: -
CDR3nt: TGTGCCAGCAGTTTATCGAACGGGGGGGGCACAGATACGCAGTATTTT
CDR3aa: CASSLSNGGGTDTQYF

d_gene: -
v_gene: TRBV6-1
j_gene: TRBJ2-7
abundance: -
CDR3nt: TGTGCCAGCAGTGATCGAGAGCGCTACGAGCAGTACTTC
CDR3aa: CASSDRERYEQYF

d_gene: TRBD2
v_gene: TRBV7-9
j_gene: TRBJ2-1
abundance: -
CDR3nt: TGTGCCAGCAGCGTCCGACTAGCTGAACAGTTCTTC
CDR3aa: CASSVRLAEQFF

d_gene: -
v_gene: TRBV6-1
j_gene: TRBJ1-5
abundance: few
CDR3nt: TGTGCCAGCAGTGAAGCTCTAAGGGTTAGGCATCAGCCCCAGCATTTT
CDR3aa: CASSEALRVRHQPQHF

d_gene: -
v_gene: TRBV3-1/TRBV3-2
j_gene: TRBJ2-7
abundance: -
CDR3nt: TGTGCCAGCAGCCAAGGGGGCGAGCAGTACTTC
CDR3aa: CASSQGGEQYF

d_gene: -
v_gene: TRBV18
j_gene: TRBJ2-6
abundance: -
CDR3nt: TGTGCCAGCTCACCCCTACTAGGGCCAGGTTCTGGGGCCAACGTCCTGACTTTC
CDR3aa: CASSPLLGPGSGANVLTF

d_gene: TRBD2
v_gene: TRBV29-1
j_gene: TRBJ2-1
abundance: -
CDR3nt: TGCAGCGCTGCTATGGGGGGGATCTACAATGAGCAGTTCTTC
CDR3aa: CSAAMGGIYNEQFF

d_gene: TRBD1
v_gene: TRBV25-1
j_gene: TRBJ1-4
abundance: -
CDR3nt: TGTGCCAGCAGTGAATCGAGGGGGCAATCTAATGAAAAACTGTTTTTT
CDR3aa: CASSESRGQSNEKLFF

d_gene: -
v_gene: TRBV5-4
j_gene: TRBJ2-7
abundance: few
CDR3nt: TGTGCCCCCCTGGGGGGTAGCTACGAGCAGTACTTC
CDR3aa: CAPLGGSYEQYF

d_gene: -
v_gene: TRBV5-4
j_gene: TRBJ2-5
abundance: -
CDR3nt: TGTGCCAGCATCCCCGACAGCCAAGAGACCCAGTACTTC
CDR3aa: CASIPDSQETQYF

d_gene: TRBD1
v_gene: TRBV5-1
j_gene: TRBJ1-2
abundance: few
CDR3nt: TGCGCCAGCAGCTTGGGTGACAGGGGGATATATGGCTACACCTTC
CDR3aa: CASSLGDRGIYGYTF

d_gene: TRBD2
v_gene: TRBV9
j_gene: TRBJ2-5
abundance: few
CDR3nt: TGTGCCAGCAGCGCAGGGACTATCCCCCGCGAGACCCAGTACTTC
CDR3aa: CASSAGTIPRETQYF

d_gene: -
v_gene: TRBV27
j_gene: TRBJ2-7
abundance: -
CDR3nt: TGTGCCAGCAGTGTCTCTCCTATAGTCTACGAGCAGTACTTC
CDR3aa: CASSVSPIVYEQYF

d_gene: TRBD2
v_gene: TRBV7-6
j_gene: TRBJ2-3
abundance: -
CDR3nt: TGTGCCAGCAGCCCCTGGACCGGGACTAGCGGGGCGGATACGCAGTATTTT
CDR3aa: CASSPWTGTSGADTQYF

d_gene: -
v_gene: TRBV12-3/TRBV12-4
j_gene: TRBJ1-2
abundance: -
CDR3nt: TGTGCCAGCAGTTTTCTTGGTTATGGCTACACCTTC
CDR3aa: CASSFLGYGYTF

d_gene: -
v_gene: TRBV11-2
j_gene: TRBJ1-1
abundance: -
CDR3nt: TGTGCCAGCAGCTTACGGAGGGGGACTGAAGCTTTCTTT
CDR3aa: CASSLRRGTEAFF

d_gene: TRBD1
v_gene: TRBV4-1
j_gene: TRBJ1-2
abundance: -
CDR3nt: TGCGCCAGCAGCCGACAGGGGGAATATGGCTACACCTTC
CDR3aa: CASSRQGEYGYTF

d_gene: -
v_gene: TRBV19
j_gene: TRBJ1-2
abundance: few
CDR3nt: TGTGCCAGTAGTATAGCATATGGCTACACCTTC
CDR3aa: CASSIAYGYTF

d_gene: -
v_gene: TRBV4-1
j_gene: TRBJ1-4
abundance: few
CDR3nt: TGCGCCAGCAGCCAGCTGACCATCACCGGGACCGCGGGCGAAAAACTGTTTTTT
CDR3aa: CASSQLTITGTAGEKLFF

d_gene: TRBD1
v_gene: TRBV7-6
j_gene: TRBJ1-3
abundance: -
CDR3nt: TGTGCCAGCAGCTTAGAGGACAGGGGGCGGAGGCGAAACACCATATATTTT
CDR3aa: CASSLEDRGRRRNTIYF

d_gene: -
v_gene: TRBV5-1
j_gene: TRBJ1-2
abundance: few
CDR3nt: TGCGCCAGCAGCACCGGCTCCAACTATGGCTACACCTTC
CDR3aa: CASSTGSNYGYTF

d_gene: TRBD1
v_gene: TRBV18
j_gene: TRBJ2-2
abundance: -
CDR3nt: TGTGCCAGCTCCACAGGACAGGAGTCCGGGGAGCTGTTTTTT
CDR3aa: CASSTGQESGELFF

d_gene: -
v_gene: TRBV30
j_gene: TRBJ2-7
abundance: few
CDR3nt: TGTGCCTGGAGTGTATGCGGAGAGCAGTACTTC
CDR3aa: CAWSVCGEQYF

d_gene: -
v_gene: TRBV6-6
j_gene: TRBJ2-3
abundance: -
CDR3nt: TGTGCCAGCAGGGGAGGCGGCACAGATACGCAGTATTTT
CDR3aa: CASRGGGTDTQYF

d_gene: TRBD1
v_gene: TRBV2
j_gene: TRBJ1-2
abundance: -
CDR3nt: TGTGCCAGCAGTGAAGTTCAGACAGGGGGAGGAGGCTACACCTTC
CDR3aa: CASSEVQTGGGGYTF

d_gene: TRBD2
v_gene: TRBV10-2
j_gene: TRBJ2-3
abundance: -
CDR3nt: TGCGCCAGCAGAGACCGGACTAGCGGGGCAGATACGCAGTATTTT
CDR3aa: CASRDRTSGADTQYF

d_gene: -
v_gene: TRBV10-1
j_gene: TRBJ1-1
abundance: -
CDR3nt: TGCGCCAGCAGTGTGTACGCGGGGGCCCGCGGAGCTTTCTTT
CDR3aa: CASSVYAGARGAFF

d_gene: -
v_gene: TRBV5-1
j_gene: TRBJ1-6
abundance: -
CDR3nt: TGCGCCAGCAGTCTGGCGAGGATGGGTTCACCCCTCCACTTT
CDR3aa: CASSLARMGSPLHF

d_gene: -
v_gene: TRBV2
j_gene: TRBJ1-5
abundance: -
CDR3nt: TGTGCCAGCAGCCATGGGGGGTCTGAGGGTCAGCCCCAGCATTTT
CDR3aa: CASSHGGSEGQPQHF

d_gene: TRBD1
v_gene: TRBV6-5
j_gene: TRBJ1-1
abundance: -
CDR3nt: TGTGCCAGCACCGAGGACAGGGGAGGTGAAGCTTTCTTT
CDR3aa: CASTEDRGGEAFF

d_gene: TRBD1
v_gene: TRBV6-5
j_gene: TRBJ1-2
abundance: -
CDR3nt: TGTGCCAGCGCAACCGGGACAGGGGGTGCTGGCTACACCTTC
CDR3aa: CASATGTGGAGYTF

d_gene: TRBD2
v_gene: TRBV20-1
j_gene: TRBJ2-7
abundance: -
CDR3nt: TGCAGTGCTGTTAGCGGGTACGAGCAGTACTTC
CDR3aa: CSAVSGYEQYF

d_gene: -
v_gene: TRBV3-1/TRBV3-2
j_gene: TRBJ1-3
abundance: few
CDR3nt: TGTGCCAGCAGCCATGGGGACTCGGGAAACACCATATATTTT
CDR3aa: CASSHGDSGNTIYF